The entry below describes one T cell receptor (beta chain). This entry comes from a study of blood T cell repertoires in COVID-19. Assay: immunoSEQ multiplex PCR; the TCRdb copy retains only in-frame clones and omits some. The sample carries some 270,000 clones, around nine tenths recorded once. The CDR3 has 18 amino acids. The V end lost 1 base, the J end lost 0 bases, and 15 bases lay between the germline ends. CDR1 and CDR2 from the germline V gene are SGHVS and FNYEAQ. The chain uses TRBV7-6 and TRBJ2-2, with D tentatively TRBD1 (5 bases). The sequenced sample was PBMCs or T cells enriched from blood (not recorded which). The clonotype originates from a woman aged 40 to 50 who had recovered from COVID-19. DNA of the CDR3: TGTGCCAGCAGCTTAGTATCCGCGCAGGGCACGAACACCGGGGAGCTGTTTTTT. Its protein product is CASSLVSAQGTNTGELFF. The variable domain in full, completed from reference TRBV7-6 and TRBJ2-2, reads GAGVSQSPRYKVTKRGQDVALRCDPISGHVSLYWYRQALGQGPEFLTYFNYEAQQDKSGLPNDRFSAERPEGSISTLTIQRTEQRDSAMYRCASSLVSAQGTNTGELFFGEGSRLTVL.